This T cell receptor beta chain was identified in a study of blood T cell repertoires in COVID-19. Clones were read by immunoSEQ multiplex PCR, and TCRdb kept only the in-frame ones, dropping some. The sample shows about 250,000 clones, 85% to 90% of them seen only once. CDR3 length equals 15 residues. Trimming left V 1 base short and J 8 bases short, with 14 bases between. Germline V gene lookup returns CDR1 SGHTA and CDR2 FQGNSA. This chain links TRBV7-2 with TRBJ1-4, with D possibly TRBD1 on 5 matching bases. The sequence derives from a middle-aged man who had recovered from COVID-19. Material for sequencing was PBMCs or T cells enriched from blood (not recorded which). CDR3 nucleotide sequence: TGTGCCAGCAGCTTAGTGAGGGCAGGGAGGGAAAAACTGTTTTTT. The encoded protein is CASSLVRAGREKLFF.